These 10 T cell receptor beta chains share one sample of origin, sequenced in a study of shared clonotypes between healthy human individuals. The table came from immunoSEQ multiplex PCR; TCRdb's copy has only in-frame clones and leaves some out. The sample shows roughly 1 million clones, approximately 80% of them seen only once. Sequencing input: memory CD4+ T cells from PBMCs. The subset: CD45RA-negative fraction. These receptors all stem from a man aged 18 to 30 in good health. Some clones in this sample may be carry-over from other donors' samples.

This chain uses TRBV5-6 with TRBJ1-2, with D perhaps matching TRBD1 (5 bases). This CDR3 contains 16 residues. Germline V gene sequence: CDR1 SGHDT, CDR2 YYEEEE. Trimming took off 0 bases at V and 2 bases at J, with 14 bases between the two ends. The CDR3: CASSLALRQYNYGYTF. Written as DNA, the CDR3 is TGTGCCAGCAGCTTGGCCCTGCGACAGTACAACTATGGCTACACCTTC.

The rearrangement uses TRBV27 and TRBJ1-2, with TRBD1 matching 9 bases. Germline CDR1 and CDR2: MNHEY and SMNVEV (reference sequence). The J segment lost 7 bases and the V segment lost 8 bases, leaving 8 bases of the junction unmatched. CDR3 size: 13 residues. The CDR3 DNA sequence: TGTGCCAGCCGCGGACAGGGGAGGAGTGGCTACACCTTC. This encodes CASRGQGRSGYTF.

The chain uses TRBV7-8 and TRBJ1-4; D ambiguous. The V end lost 1 base, the J end lost 0 bases, and 9 bases lay between the germline ends. From germline, CDR1 is SGHVS and CDR2 FQNEAQ. The CDR3 loop spans 16 amino acids. In DNA form, the CDR3 reads TGTGCCAGCAGCTTAGAGGCTATTACAACTAATGAAAAACTGTTTTTT. This translates into CASSLEAITTNEKLFF.

This sequence joins TRBV18 and TRBJ2-7; D is tentatively TRBD1 or TRBD2 (6 bases each). V was shortened by 6 bases and J by 3 bases, with 21 bases between the two germline ends. Germline V gene lookup returns CDR1 KGHSH and CDR2 LQKENI. The CDR3 is made up of 16 amino acids. CDR3 amino acids: CASSYSAGAGGYEQYF. The CDR3 region has the DNA TGTGCCAGCTCGTACTCGGCAGGGGCCGGGGGCTACGAGCAGTACTTC.

The sample holds one count of this clone. The V call is TRBV5-1, the J call TRBJ1-4; no clear D. V lost 4 bases and J lost 1, with 14 bases in between. CDR3 length: 16 residues. CDR1 and CDR2 (germline): SGHRS, YFSETQ. The DNA for the CDR3 is TGCGCCAGCAGCCTCAAGCCCCTGGGAACTAATGAAAAACTGTTTTTT. Translated: CASSLKPLGTNEKLFF.

The chain carries TRBV6-4 and TRBJ2-7; D unresolved. CDR1 is MRHNA, CDR2 SNTAGT, per germline. Trimming shortened V by 0 bases and J by 1 base, and 13 bases separated the two germline ends. The CDR3 contains 16 residues. The CDR3 coding sequence is TGTGCCAGCAGTGACTCGCCGGGTGATTGGTCCTACGAGCAGTACTTC. Translated: CASSDSPGDWSYEQYF.

This clone was counted only a few times. The chain has TRBV5-1 and TRBJ2-1, with D unclear. CDR3 length equals 14 residues. In germline, CDR1 is SGHRS, CDR2 YFSETQ. V lost 0 bases and J 6 bases, leaving 10 bases between the germline ends. CDR3 loop: CASSLGSEVNEQFF. CDR3 sequence (DNA): TGCGCCAGCAGCTTGGGAAGCGAGGTCAATGAGCAGTTCTTC.

The genes are TRBV6-5 and TRBJ2-1; 7 positions agree with TRBD1. V shed 6 bases and J 7 bases; nucleotides not matched to a gene: 12. The germline V gene has CDR1 MNHEY and CDR2 SVGAGI. The CDR3 spans 15 residues. The CDR3 nucleotides read TGTGCCAGCAGCCCTAACAGGGGTTCTTGGAATGAGCAGTTCTTC. This sequence encodes CASSPNRGSWNEQFF.

CDR3 in DNA: TGTGCCAGTAGTATCCGATCTGGTGTGGAAGAGACCCAGTACTTC. Translated: CASSIRSGVEETQYF. The chain links TRBV19 to TRBJ2-5; D is unresolved. This CDR3 contains 15 residues. Germline V gene sequence: CDR1 LNHDA, CDR2 SQIVND (reference sequence). Trimming took 3 bases from V and 3 from J, leaving 14 bases between them.

The chain uses TRBV7-2 and TRBJ2-3; D perhaps matches TRBD2 (5 bases). V gave up 1 base and J gave up 4 bases, with 9 bases separating them. This CDR3 is 14 amino acids long. CDR1 SGHTA and CDR2 FQGNSA come from the germline V gene. The CDR3 bases are TGTGCCAGCAGCTTAGATCGTAGCGCAGATACGCAGTATTTT. Its translation: CASSLDRSADTQYF.